This passage covers 12 T cell receptor beta chains from one sample sequenced in a study of cytomegalovirus exposure and HLA in healthy donors. 60 Vbeta and 13 Jbeta primers were used in PCR. Profiled with immunoSEQ multiplex PCR; TCRdb holds only in-frame clones, not every one. The sample records under 150,000 clones, roughly four fifths being singletons. Sample: PBMCs. The source of these receptors is a boy aged 2-15 years in good health and CMV-seronegative.

The genes are TRBV29-1 and TRBJ2-3, with a possible D match to TRBD1 (6 bases). V shed 4 bases and J shed 3 bases, with 11 bases lying between them. This CDR3 has 13 residues. Germline CDR1 and CDR2: SQVTM and ANQGSEA. CDR3 coding DNA: TGCAGCGTTGGACAGGAGATAACAGATACGCAGTATTTT. Its translation: CSVGQEITDTQYF.

The chain joins TRBV9 to TRBJ2-5, with D perhaps TRBD2 (5 bases). The CDR3 sequence is 14 residues long. Germline V gene sequence: CDR1 SGDLS, CDR2 YYNGEE. With 0 bases removed from V and 2 bases from J, the gap between germline ends came to 8 bases. CDR3 sequence: CASSVAREQETQYF. As DNA, the CDR3 is TGTGCCAGCAGCGTAGCGAGGGAACAAGAGACCCAGTACTTC.

This clone was seen a handful of times. The chain combines TRBV4-1 with TRBJ1-2, with D maybe TRBD1 (5 bases). This CDR3 is 17 amino acids long. CDR1 is MGHRA and CDR2 is YSYEKL in the germline V gene. The ends were cut back, 0 bases at V and 5 bases at J, with 19 bases in the middle. This CDR3 reads CASSQELGGGQLYGYTF. The CDR3 coding sequence is TGCGCCAGCAGCCAAGAACTTGGGGGGGGTCAACTATATGGCTACACCTTC.

This chain joins TRBV7-2 and TRBJ1-1; TRBD1 is a possible D gene (6 bases). This CDR3 contains 17 residues. Germline V lookup: CDR1 SGHTA, CDR2 FQGNSA. Trimming stripped 3 bases from V and 7 bases from J, with 24 bases between. The CDR3 DNA follows: TGTGCCAGCAGCTTCCCACAGGGTGGGGAACCGGGGGGTGAAGCTTTCTTT. This translates into CASSFPQGGEPGGEAFF.

The CDR3 loop is CASNARGQPNTIYF. As DNA, the CDR3 is TGTGCCAGCAATGCCCGGGGACAGCCTAACACCATATATTTT. The gene calls are TRBV2 and TRBJ1-3; 7 nucleotides agree with TRBD1. The CDR3 runs to 14 residues. The junction had 10 bases not matched to a gene; V was cut back by 7 bases and J by 7 bases. The germline V gene encodes CDR1 SNHLY and CDR2 FYNNEI.

The chain employs TRBV7-9 and TRBJ2-5; the match to TRBD2 covers 8 bases. In germline, CDR1 is SEHNR, CDR2 FQNEAQ (reference sequence). This CDR3 is 16 amino acids long. V lost 4 bases and J lost 0; bases outside the gene matches: 7. The CDR3 DNA reads as TGTGCCAGCAGCTCCTTAGCGGGGCTGTACCAAGAGACCCAGTACTTC. Amino acid sequence: CASSSLAGLYQETQYF.

The V and J genes are TRBV7-2 and TRBJ2-3; D is possibly TRBD1 (7 bases). V was pared by 3 bases and J by 10 bases, with 14 bases between. The CDR3 is made up of 13 amino acids. In germline, CDR1 is SGHTA, CDR2 FQGNSA. CDR3 loop: CASSFYDREAQYF. The CDR3 coding sequence is TGTGCCAGCAGCTTCTACGACAGGGAGGCGCAGTATTTT.

The chain recombines TRBV7-9 with TRBJ2-7; TRBD2 aligns across 7 bases. Germline V gene data show CDR1 as SEHNR and CDR2 as FQNEAQ (reference sequence). The CDR3 length is 13 residues. Trimming removed 5 bases from V and 5 bases from J; junction bases left unmatched: 6. CDR3 sequence: CASSPMGRDEQYV. In nucleotides, the CDR3 is TGTGCCAGCAGCCCTATGGGGAGGGACGAGCAGTACGTC.

This chain connects TRBV7-2 to TRBJ2-1; the D gene is possibly TRBD2 (5 bases). V was cut by 8 bases and J by 4 bases, with 12 bases left in between. Germline loops: CDR1 SGHTA, CDR2 FQGNSA. The CDR3 runs to 13 residues. The CDR3 DNA is TGTGCCAGCGGAGGTATGCAATACAATGAGCAGTTCTTC. Amino acids: CASGGMQYNEQFF. Filled out from reference TRBV7-2 and TRBJ2-1, the complete variable domain reads GAGVSQSPSNKVTEKGKDVELRCDPISGHTALYWYRQSLGQGLEFLIYFQGNSAPDKSGLPSDRFSAERTGGSVSTLTIQRTQQEDSAVYLCASGGMQYNEQFFGPGTRLTVL.

This sequence joins TRBV6-1 and TRBJ2-7; D may be TRBD1 (6 bases). The CDR3 consists of 15 residues. The germline gives CDR1 MNHNS, CDR2 SASEGT. V was shortened by 8 bases and J by 3 bases, with 20 bases between the two germline ends. CDR3: CASSEGPGQSYEQYV. In nucleotides, the CDR3 is TGTGCCAGCTCAGAAGGCCCCGGACAGAGCTACGAGCAGTACGTC.

The gene calls are TRBV7-3 and TRBJ1-3; 7 bases are a match to TRBD1. Germline trimming cut 0 bases from V and 4 bases from J; bases unmatched to any gene: 0. CDR3 size: 14 residues. Per the germline V gene, CDR1 is SGHTA and CDR2 is FQGTGA. CDR3 bases: TGTGCCAGCAGCTTAACAGGGGGCGGAAACACCATATATTTT. Translated: CASSLTGGGNTIYF.

This clone has just a few counts. A read error may produce the germline difference seen at one junction end. The CDR3 sequence is CASSQAVNAEAFF. Here the CDR3 DNA reads TGCGCCAGCAGCCAAGCGGTGAACGCTGAAGCTTTCTTT. This chain joins TRBV4-1 and TRBJ1-1; D not resolved. Per germline, CDR1 MGHRA and CDR2 YSYEKL. The CDR3 is 13 residues long.